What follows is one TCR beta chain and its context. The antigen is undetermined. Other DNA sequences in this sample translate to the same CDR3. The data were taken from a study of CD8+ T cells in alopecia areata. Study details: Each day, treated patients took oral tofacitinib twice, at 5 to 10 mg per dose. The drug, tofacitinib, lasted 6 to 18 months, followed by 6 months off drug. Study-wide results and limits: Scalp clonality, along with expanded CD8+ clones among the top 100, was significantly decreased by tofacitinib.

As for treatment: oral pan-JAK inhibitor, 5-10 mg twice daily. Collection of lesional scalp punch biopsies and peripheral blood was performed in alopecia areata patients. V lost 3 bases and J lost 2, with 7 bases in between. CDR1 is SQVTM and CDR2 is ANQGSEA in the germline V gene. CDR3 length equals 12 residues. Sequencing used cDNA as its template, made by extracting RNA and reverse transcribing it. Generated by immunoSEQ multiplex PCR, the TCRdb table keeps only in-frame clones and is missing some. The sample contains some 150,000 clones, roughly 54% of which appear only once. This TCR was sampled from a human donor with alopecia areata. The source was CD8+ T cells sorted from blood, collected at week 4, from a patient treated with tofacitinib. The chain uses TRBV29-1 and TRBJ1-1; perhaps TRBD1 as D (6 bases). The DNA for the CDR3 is TGCAGCGTTGAGGACAGAAACACTGAAGCTTTCTTT. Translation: CSVEDRNTEAFF. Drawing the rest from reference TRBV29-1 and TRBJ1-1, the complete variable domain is SAVISQKPSRDICQRGTSLTIQCQVDSQVTMMFWYRQQPGQSLTLIATANQGSEATYESGFVIDKFPISRPNLTFSTLTVSNMSPEDSSIYLCSVEDRNTEAFFGQGTRLTVV.